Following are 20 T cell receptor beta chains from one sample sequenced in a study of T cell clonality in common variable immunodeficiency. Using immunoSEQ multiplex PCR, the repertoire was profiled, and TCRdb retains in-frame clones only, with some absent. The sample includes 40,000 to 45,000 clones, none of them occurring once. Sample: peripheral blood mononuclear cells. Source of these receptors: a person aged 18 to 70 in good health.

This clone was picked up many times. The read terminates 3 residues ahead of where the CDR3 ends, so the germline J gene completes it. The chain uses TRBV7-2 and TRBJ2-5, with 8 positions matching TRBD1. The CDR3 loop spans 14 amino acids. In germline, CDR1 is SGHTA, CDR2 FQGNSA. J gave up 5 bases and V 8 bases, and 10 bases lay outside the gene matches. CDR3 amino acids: CASDLTGVGETQYF. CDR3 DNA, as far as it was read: TGTGCCAGCGACCTGACAGGGGTCGGGGAGACC.

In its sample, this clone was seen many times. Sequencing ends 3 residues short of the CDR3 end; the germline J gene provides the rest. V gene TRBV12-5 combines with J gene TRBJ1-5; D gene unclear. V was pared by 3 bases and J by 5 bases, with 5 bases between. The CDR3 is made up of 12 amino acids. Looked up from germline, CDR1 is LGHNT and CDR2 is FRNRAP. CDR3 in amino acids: CASGLAYQPQHF. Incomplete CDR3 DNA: TGTGCTAGTGGTTTAGCTTATCAGCCC.

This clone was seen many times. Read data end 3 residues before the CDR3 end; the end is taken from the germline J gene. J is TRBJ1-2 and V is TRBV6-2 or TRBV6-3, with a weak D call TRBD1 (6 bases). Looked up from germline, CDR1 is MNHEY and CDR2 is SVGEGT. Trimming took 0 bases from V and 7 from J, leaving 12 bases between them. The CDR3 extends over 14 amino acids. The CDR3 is CASSYSAGDSGYTF. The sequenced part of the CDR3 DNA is TGTGCCAGCAGTTACTCGGCAGGGGATAGTGGC.

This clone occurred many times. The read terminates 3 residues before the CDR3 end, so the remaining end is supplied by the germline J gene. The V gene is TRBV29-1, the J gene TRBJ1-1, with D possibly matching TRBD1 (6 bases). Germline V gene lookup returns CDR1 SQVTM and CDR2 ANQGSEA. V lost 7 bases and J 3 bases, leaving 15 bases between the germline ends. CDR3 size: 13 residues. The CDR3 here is CSAVQGADTEAFF. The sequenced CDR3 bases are TGCAGCGCTGTACAGGGTGCGGACACTGAA.

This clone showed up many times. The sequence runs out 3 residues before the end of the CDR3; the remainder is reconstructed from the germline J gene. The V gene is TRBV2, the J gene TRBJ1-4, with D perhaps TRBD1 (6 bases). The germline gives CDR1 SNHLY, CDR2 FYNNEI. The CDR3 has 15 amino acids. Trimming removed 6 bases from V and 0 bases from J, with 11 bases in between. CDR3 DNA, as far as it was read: TGTGCCAGCAGAGACTACAGGGCAACTAATGAAAAA. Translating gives CASRDYRATNEK. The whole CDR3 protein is CASRDYRATNEKLFF. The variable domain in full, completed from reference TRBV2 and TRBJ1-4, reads EPEVTQTPSHQVTQMGQEVILRCVPISNHLYFYWYRQILGQKVEFLVSFYNNEISEKSEIFDDQFSVERPDGSNFTLKIRSTKLEDSAMYFCASRDYRATNEKLFFGSGTQLSVL.

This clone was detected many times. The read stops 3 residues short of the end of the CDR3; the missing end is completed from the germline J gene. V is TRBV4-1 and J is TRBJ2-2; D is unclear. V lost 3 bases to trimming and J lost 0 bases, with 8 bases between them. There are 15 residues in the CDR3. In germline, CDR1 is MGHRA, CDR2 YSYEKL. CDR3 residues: CASSHGDSNTGELFF. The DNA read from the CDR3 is TGCGCCAGCAGCCATGGCGACTCGAACACCGGGGAG.

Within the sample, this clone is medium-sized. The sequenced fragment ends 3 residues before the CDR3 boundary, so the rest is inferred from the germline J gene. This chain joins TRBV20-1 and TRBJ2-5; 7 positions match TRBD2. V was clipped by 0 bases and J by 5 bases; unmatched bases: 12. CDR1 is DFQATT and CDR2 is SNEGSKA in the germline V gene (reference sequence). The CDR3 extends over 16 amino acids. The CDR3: CSARDRAGDSSETQYF. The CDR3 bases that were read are TGCAGTGCTAGAGATCGGGCGGGAGACTCTTCGGAGACC.

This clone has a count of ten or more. CDR3 DNA, as far as it was read: TGCGCCAGCAGCCAAGAGGCACTAGCGTATTACAATGAG. Amino acid sequence: CASSQEALAYYNE. The entire CDR3 reads CASSQEALAYYNEQFF. The J gene is TRBJ2-1, the V gene TRBV4-1; 7 nucleotides line up with TRBD2. Coverage ceases 3 residues before the CDR3 finishes, and the germline J gene fills in the end. The J segment lost 4 bases and the V segment lost 0 bases, leaving 6 bases of the junction unmatched. CDR1 is MGHRA and CDR2 is YSYEKL in the germline V gene. This CDR3 contains 16 residues.

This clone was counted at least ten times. The covered CDR3 bases are TGTGCCTGGAGTGTTCAGGGGCTTCGGAACACTGAA. As protein: CAWSVQGLRNTE. The whole CDR3 region reads CAWSVQGLRNTEAFF. The chain uses TRBV30 and TRBJ1-1; tentative D call: TRBD1 (6 bases). The CDR3 end falls 3 residues outside the read, so it is completed with the germline J gene. CDR1 and CDR2 from the germline V gene are GTSNPN and SVGIG (reference sequence). The CDR3 totals 15 residues. V was clipped by 0 bases and J by 1 base, with 12 bases between them.

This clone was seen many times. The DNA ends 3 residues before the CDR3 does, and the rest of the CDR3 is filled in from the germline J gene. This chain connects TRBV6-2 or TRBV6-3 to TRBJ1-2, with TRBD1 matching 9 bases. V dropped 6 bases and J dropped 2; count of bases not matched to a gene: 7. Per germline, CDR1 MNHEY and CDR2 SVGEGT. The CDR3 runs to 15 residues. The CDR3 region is CASRSRQGGNYGYTF. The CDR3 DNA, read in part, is TGTGCCAGCAGATCAAGACAGGGGGGGAACTATGGC.

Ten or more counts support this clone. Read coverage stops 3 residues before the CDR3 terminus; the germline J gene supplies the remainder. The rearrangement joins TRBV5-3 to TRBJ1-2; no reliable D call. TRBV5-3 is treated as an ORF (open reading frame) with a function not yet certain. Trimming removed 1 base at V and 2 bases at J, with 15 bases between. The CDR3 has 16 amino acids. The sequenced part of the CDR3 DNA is TGTGCCAGAAGCTTGTCCAGGAACCTTAGAAACTATGGC. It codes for CARSLSRNLRNYG. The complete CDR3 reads CARSLSRNLRNYGYTF.

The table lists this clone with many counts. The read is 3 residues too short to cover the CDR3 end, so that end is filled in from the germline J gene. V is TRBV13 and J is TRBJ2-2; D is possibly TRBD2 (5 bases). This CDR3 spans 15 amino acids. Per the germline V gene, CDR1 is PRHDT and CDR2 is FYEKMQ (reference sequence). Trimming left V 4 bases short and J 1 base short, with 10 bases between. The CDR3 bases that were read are TGTGCCAGCAGCTCGGACGGGGTGAACACCGGGGAG. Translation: CASSSDGVNTGE. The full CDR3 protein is CASSSDGVNTGELFF.

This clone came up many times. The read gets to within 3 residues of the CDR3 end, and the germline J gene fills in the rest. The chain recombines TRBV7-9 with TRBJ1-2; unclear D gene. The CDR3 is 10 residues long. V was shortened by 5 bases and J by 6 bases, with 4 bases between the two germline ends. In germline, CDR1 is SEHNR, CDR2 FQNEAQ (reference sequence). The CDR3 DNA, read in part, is TGTGCCAGCAGCCCTGATGGC. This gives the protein CASSPDG. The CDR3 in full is CASSPDGYTF.

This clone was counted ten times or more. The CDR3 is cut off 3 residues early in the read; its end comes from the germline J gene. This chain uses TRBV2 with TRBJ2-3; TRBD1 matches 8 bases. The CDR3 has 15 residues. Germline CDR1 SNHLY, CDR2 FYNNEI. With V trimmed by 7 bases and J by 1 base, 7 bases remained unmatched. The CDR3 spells CASKGQALRTDTQYF. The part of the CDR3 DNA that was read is TGTGCCAGCAAGGGACAGGCCCTGCGCACAGATACG.

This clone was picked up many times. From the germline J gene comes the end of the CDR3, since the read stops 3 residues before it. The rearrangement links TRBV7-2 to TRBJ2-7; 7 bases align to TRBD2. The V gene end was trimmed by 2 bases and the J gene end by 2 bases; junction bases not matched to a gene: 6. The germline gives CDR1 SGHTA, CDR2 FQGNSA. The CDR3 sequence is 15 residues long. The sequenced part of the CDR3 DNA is TGTGCCAGCAGCTTACCCCCGACTAGCACCTACGAG. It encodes CASSLPPTSTYE. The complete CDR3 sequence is CASSLPPTSTYEQYF.

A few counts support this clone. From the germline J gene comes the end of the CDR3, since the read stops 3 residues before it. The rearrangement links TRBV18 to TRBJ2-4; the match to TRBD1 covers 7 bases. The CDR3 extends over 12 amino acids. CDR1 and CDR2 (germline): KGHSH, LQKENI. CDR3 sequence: CASSHYRGGQYF. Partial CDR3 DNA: TGTGCCAGCTCCCATTACAGGGGCGGT. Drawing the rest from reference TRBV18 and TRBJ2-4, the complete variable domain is NAGVMQNPRHLVRRRGQEARLRCSPMKGHSHVYWYRQLPEEGLKFMVYLQKENIIDESGMPKERFSAEFPKEGPSILRIQQVVRGDSAAYFCASSHYRGGQYFGAGTRLSVL.

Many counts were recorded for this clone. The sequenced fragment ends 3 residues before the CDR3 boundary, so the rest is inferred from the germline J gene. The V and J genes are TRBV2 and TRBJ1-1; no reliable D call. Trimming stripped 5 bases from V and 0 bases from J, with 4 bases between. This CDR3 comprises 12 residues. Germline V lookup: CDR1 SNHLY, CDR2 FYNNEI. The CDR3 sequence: CASSKVNTEAFF. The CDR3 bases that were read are TGTGCCAGCAGTAAGGTGAACACTGAA.

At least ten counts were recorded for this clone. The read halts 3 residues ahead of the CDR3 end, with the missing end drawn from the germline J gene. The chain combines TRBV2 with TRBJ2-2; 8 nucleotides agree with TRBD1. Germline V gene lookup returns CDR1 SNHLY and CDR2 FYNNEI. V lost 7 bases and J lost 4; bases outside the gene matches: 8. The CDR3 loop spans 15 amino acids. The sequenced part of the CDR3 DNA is TGTGCCAGCACCCTGCAGGGGGCGGCCACCGGGGAG. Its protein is CASTLQGAATGE. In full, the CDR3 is CASTLQGAATGELFF.

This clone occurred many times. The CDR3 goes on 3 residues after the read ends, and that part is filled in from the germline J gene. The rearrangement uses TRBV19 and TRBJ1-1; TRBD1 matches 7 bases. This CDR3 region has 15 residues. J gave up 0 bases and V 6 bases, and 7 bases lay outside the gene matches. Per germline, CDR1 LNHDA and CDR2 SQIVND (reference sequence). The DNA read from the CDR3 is TGTGCCAGTAGCGCAAGGACAGGCATGAACACTGAA. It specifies CASSARTGMNTE. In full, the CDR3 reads CASSARTGMNTEAFF.

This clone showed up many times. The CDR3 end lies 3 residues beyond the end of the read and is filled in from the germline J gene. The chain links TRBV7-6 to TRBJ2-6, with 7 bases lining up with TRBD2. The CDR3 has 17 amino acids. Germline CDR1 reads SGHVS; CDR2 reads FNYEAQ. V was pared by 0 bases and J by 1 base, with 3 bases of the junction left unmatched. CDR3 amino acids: CASSLARGGSGANVLTF. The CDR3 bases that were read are TGTGCCAGCAGCTTAGCGAGGGGAGGGTCTGGGGCCAACGTC. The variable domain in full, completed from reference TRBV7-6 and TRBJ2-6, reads GAGVSQSPRYKVTKRGQDVALRCDPISGHVSLYWYRQALGQGPEFLTYFNYEAQQDKSGLPNDRFSAERPEGSISTLTIQRTEQRDSAMYRCASSLARGGSGANVLTFGAGSRLTVL.